Sequencing of this T cell receptor (beta chain) was carried out in a study of T cell repertoires in cytomegalovirus infection. Whole-study results and caveats: HLA-C-restricted, CMV-specific TCR beta clonotypes were dominant ex vivo.

From the reads, TCRdb called clonotypes with MiXCR, one entry per CDR3 protein. The sample yields approximately 600,000 distinct CDR3 sequences, under 45% seen once. CDR3 length: 15 residues. Trimming at V came to 5 bases and at J to 8 bases, leaving 11 bases not matched to a gene. CDR1 and CDR2 (germline): SGHTA, FQGNSA. Notes on this clonotype: Its antigen is as yet unknown.

The V and J genes are TRBV7-2 and TRBJ2-1; 8 nucleotides line up with TRBD2. The sample in question was cultured PBMCs, obtained from culture after CMV antigen stimulation. This TCR came from a human donor in good health (CMV status not recorded). Some clones in this sample may be carry-over from other donors' samples. The DNA of the CDR3 is TGTGCCAGCAGCCTAATCGGGACTAGTAGGGATGAGCAGTTCTTC. Its protein is CASSLIGTSRDEQFF.